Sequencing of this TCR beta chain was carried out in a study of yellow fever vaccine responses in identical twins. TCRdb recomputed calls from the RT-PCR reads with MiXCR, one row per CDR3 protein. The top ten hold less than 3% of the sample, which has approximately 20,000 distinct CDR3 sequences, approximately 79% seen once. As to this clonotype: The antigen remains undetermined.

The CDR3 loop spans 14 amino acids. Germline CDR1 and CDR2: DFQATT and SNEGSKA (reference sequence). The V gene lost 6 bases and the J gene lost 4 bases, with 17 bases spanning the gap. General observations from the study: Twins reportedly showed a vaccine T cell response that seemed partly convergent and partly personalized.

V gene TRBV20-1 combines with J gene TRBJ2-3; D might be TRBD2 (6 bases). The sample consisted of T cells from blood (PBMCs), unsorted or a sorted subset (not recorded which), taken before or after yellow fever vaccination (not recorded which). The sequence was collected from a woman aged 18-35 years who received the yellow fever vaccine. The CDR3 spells CSARSGYSPDTQYF. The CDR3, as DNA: TGCAGTGCCAGAAGCGGGTATAGTCCAGATACGCAGTATTTT.